Included here is one TCR beta chain sequence, with context. What it binds is unknown. This record belongs to a study of cytomegalovirus exposure and HLA in healthy donors. Overall study results and limits: Most sequenced TCRs were rare (though some public TCRs occurred in many donors).

The CDR3 is 16 residues long. The V and J ends lost 5 bases and 0 bases respectively, with 15 bases between them. Per the germline V gene, CDR1 is SGHAT and CDR2 is FQNNGV. Some clones are missing from TCRdb's copy, which holds only in-frame ones; the method was immunoSEQ multiplex PCR. The table has roughly 150,000 clones, roughly 89% seen once; the top ten hold under 4.5%. The TCR sequence derives from a man aged 18 to 30 in good health and CMV-seropositive. The V gene is TRBV11-2, the J gene TRBJ2-3; tentative D call: TRBD2 (5 bases). Material: PBMCs. The CDR3 region is CASSGMGADSTDTQYF. For the CDR3, the DNA is TGTGCCAGCAGCGGAATGGGAGCGGATAGCACAGATACGCAGTATTTT.